This paragraph covers one TCR beta chain sequence. Its antigen is not known. Trimming cost V 5 bases and J 6 bases, with 16 bases left between them. The length of the CDR3 is 15 residues. The germline V gene has CDR1 LNHDA and CDR2 SQIVND (reference sequence). This sample was included in a study of cytomegalovirus exposure and HLA in healthy donors. Study results and limitations: Reportedly, fewer N-insertions than the approximately 700-donor mean appeared in an Asian-associated ancestry cluster in a later analysis. Overall, under 200 TCR beta chains were annotated as cytomegalovirus-associated.

There were likely unrecorded immune exposures, though donors were nominally healthy when sampled. PCR amplification relied on 60 Vbeta primers (plus 13 Jbeta primers). TCRdb's copy holds only in-frame clones and misses some; the assay was immunoSEQ multiplex PCR. The sample contains 150,000 to 200,000 clones, approximately 73% of which appear only once. V is TRBV19 and J is TRBJ2-2; a weak D match, TRBD2 (5 bases). The origin of this receptor is a middle-aged man in good health and CMV-seronegative. The material sequenced was PBMCs. This CDR3 is CASSRGSTLPGELFF. The DNA for the CDR3 is TGTGCCAGTAGTCGGGGATCAACCTTACCCGGGGAGCTGTTTTTT.